Included here is one T cell receptor (beta chain) sequence, with context. The data were taken from a study of blood T cells in healthy people across ages. Aged about 6 to 90, donors were systemically healthy Caucasians from Russia. The second PCR ran roughly 7 to 12 cycles with a sample-barcoded 5' primer and J-beta primers. Via MiXCR, TCRdb re-called the 5' RACE reads, giving one row per CDR3 protein. The data show approximately 880,000 distinct CDR3 sequences, around 48% seen once. This sequence was found in a man aged 25 to 45 in good health. Sequenced sample: blood.

The CDR3 DNA sequence: TGTGCCAGCAGTGATGGGCCTAGCGGGGGCTACGAGCAGTACTTC. Its protein is CASSDGPSGGYEQYF. The rearrangement uses TRBV2 and TRBJ2-7; 10 bases are shared with TRBD2. J lost 3 bases, V lost 3 bases, and 5 bases had no gene match. The CDR3 is 15 residues long. The germline V gene has CDR1 SNHLY and CDR2 FYNNEI.